This T cell receptor (beta chain) was observed in a study of blood T cells in healthy people across ages. The wider study: Roughly one uniquely barcoded beta molecule per two T cells was captured.

Primed by a sample-barcoded 5' primer and a J-beta primer mix, a second PCR proceeded for about 6 to 11 cycles. A template-switch adaptor with 12 random nucleotides tagged each cDNA molecule. TCRdb re-called the 5' RACE reads through MiXCR, storing one row per CDR3 protein. This sample yields hundreds of thousands of distinct CDR3 sequences, of which 22% are seen a single time; around a fifth belongs to the top ten. Comments on this clonotype: Antigen: not known.

Study-wide findings and caveats: Because sorting was not performed, PBMCs prevented conclusive naive versus antigen-experienced comparison.

Sample donors were healthy Caucasian individuals that came from Russia, aged roughly 6 to 95. Germline V gives CDR1 KGHDR, CDR2 SFDVKD. The CDR3 length is 16 residues. Sequences were obtained from blood. The receptor was isolated from a man between 65 and 85 years old in good health. This chain uses TRBV24-1 with TRBJ2-5; D may be TRBD2 (6 bases). The assigned J gene may be wrong: the sequence end matches TRBJ2-1 better. The CDR3 DNA reads as TGTGCCACCAGTGATGCTAGCGAAAAAGCTTACAATGAGCAGTTCTTC. It translates to CATSDASEKAYNEQFF.